A single sample is the source of the 27 T cell receptor beta chains below, sequenced in a study of human T cells and chemical hapten exposure (dated by TCRdb to the early 2020s). Receptor libraries were prepared by RACE. TCRdb lists the instrument as NextSeq 500. The public reads were reanalyzed by TCRdb: fastp trimming at Q25, MiXCR alignment, in-frame beta chains only. Records with the same CDR3 protein are collapsed into one entry carrying the most frequent genes and DNA. For this sample there are approximately 46,000 distinct CDR3 sequences; roughly a tenth appear just once. 11% to 15% of the sample is in the top ten clones. In light of the paper, this sample's time point label describes: patch test 2, 6 weeks after DPC sensitization. The sample's treatment or condition label, decoded: therapeutic diphenylcyclopropenone sensitization with weekly scalp DPC. Total RNA was extracted from unfractionated whole blood collected in Tempus Blood RNA tubes.

The sequenced sample was whole blood, obtained in connection with sensitization to the hapten diphenylcyclopropenone (DPC). The source of these receptors is a woman in her 30s with alopecia areata. Some clones in this sample may be carry-over from other donors' samples.

This clonotype was seen a single time. V is TRBV7-8 and J is TRBJ2-1; D unresolved. Trimming cost V 3 bases and J 15 bases, with 12 bases left between them. The CDR3 totals 11 residues. Per the germline V gene, CDR1 is SGHVS and CDR2 is FQNEAQ. The CDR3 DNA reads as TGTGCCAGCAGCTTGGGCCAGGTCATGTTCTTC. It is translated as CASSLGQVMFF.

This clonotype was detected ten times or more. V is TRBV23-1 and J is TRBJ2-4, with D unresolved. TRBV23-1 is designated an ORF whose function remains uncertain. Trimming stripped 4 bases from V and 0 bases from J, with 13 bases between. The CDR3 is 16 amino acids. For the CDR3, the DNA is TGCGCCAGCAGTCCGCAGGATGGGCTAGCCAAAAACATTCAGTACTTC. It is translated as CASSPQDGLAKNIQYF.

The chain links TRBV29-1 to TRBJ2-5; D is tentatively TRBD1 or TRBD2 (6 bases each). The germline V gene has CDR1 SQVTM and CDR2 ANQGSEA. The V end lost 6 bases, the J end lost 5 bases, and 19 bases lay between the germline ends. This CDR3 contains 14 residues. DNA for the CDR3: TGCAGCGTGACCCGGTCGGGGGCTTGGGAGACCCAGTACTTC. Residues: CSVTRSGAWETQYF.

This sequence joins TRBV5-1 and TRBJ2-1; TRBD2 matches at 13 bases. J was trimmed by 12 bases and V by 3 bases; bases with no gene match: 6. The V gene's germline CDR1 is SGHRS and CDR2 YFSETQ. This CDR3 is 14 amino acids long. CDR3 sequence: CASSYGLAGESQFF. In DNA form, the CDR3 reads TGCGCCAGCAGCTACGGACTAGCGGGAGAATCGCAGTTCTTC.

The CDR3 sequence: CASSFTTLGAEAFF. CDR3 coding DNA: TGTGCCAGCAGCTTTACGACCCTGGGGGCTGAAGCTTTCTTT. The chain recombines TRBV5-6 with TRBJ1-1, with D possibly matching TRBD1 (5 bases). With 2 bases removed from V and 6 bases from J, the gap between germline ends came to 14 bases. Germline loops: CDR1 SGHDT, CDR2 YYEEEE. The CDR3 length is 14 residues.

This clonotype was recorded at least ten times. The chain has TRBV6-1 and TRBJ2-5; tentative D call: TRBD2 (5 bases). The CDR3 sequence is 14 residues long. Germline V CDR1 and CDR2: MNHNS, SASEGT. Trimming shortened V by 1 base and J by 2 bases, and 8 bases separated the two germline ends. The CDR3 DNA reads TGTGCCAGCAGTGAAGTGGGAGTACAAGAGACCCAGTACTTC. Translation gives CASSEVGVQETQYF.

The J gene is TRBJ2-2, the V gene TRBV7-6; maybe TRBD2 (6 bases). V was clipped by 1 base and J by 0 bases, with 12 bases between them. There are 17 residues in the CDR3. Germline loops: CDR1 SGHVS, CDR2 FNYEAQ. In DNA, the CDR3 is TGTGCCAGCAGCTTAGTGACGGGAGACGCGAACACCGGGGAGCTGTTTTTT. Translation: CASSLVTGDANTGELFF.

The sample holds many counts of this clonotype. V usage is TRBV12-3 or TRBV12-4 and J usage is TRBJ1-1; D is unclear. The V end lost 5 bases, the J end lost 0 bases, and 7 bases lay between the germline ends. The CDR3 contains 13 residues. The CDR3, as DNA: TGTGCCAGCAGTCTCCGGGTGAACACTGAAGCTTTCTTT. This sequence encodes CASSLRVNTEAFF.

This clonotype was counted between two and nine times. The chain uses TRBV29-1 and TRBJ2-7; D is uncertain. The CDR3 sequence is 11 residues long. V lost 7 bases to trimming and J lost 6 bases, with 13 bases between them. The germline gives CDR1 SQVTM, CDR2 ANQGSEA. The DNA for the CDR3 is TGCAGCGCCGAGAATAGTATCGAGCAGTACTTC. Its translation is CSAENSIEQYF.

The chain couples TRBV7-9 to TRBJ1-1; D not resolved. Germline assignment: CDR1 SEHNR and CDR2 FQNEAQ (reference sequence). Trimming took off 1 base at V and 0 bases at J, with 9 bases between the two ends. The CDR3 loop spans 15 amino acids. The CDR3 nucleotides read TGTGCCAGCAGCTTAGTAGCGGGGTTGAACACTGAAGCTTTCTTT. It specifies CASSLVAGLNTEAFF.

This clonotype was found many times. The genes are TRBV20-1 and TRBJ1-1; perhaps TRBD1 as D (6 bases). V gave up 6 bases and J gave up 0 bases, with 17 bases separating them. Germline lookup yields CDR1 DFQATT and CDR2 SNEGSKA (reference sequence). The CDR3 extends over 15 amino acids. The CDR3 reads CSASSPDRLNTEAFF. CDR3 bases: TGCAGTGCCAGTAGCCCCGACAGGTTGAACACTGAAGCTTTCTTT.

This clonotype was picked up a small number of times. This sequence joins TRBV28 and TRBJ1-5, with TRBD1 matching over 10 bases. There are 14 residues in the CDR3. The V gene end was trimmed by 5 bases and the J gene end by 9 bases; junction bases not matched to a gene: 7. Germline V gives CDR1 MDHEN, CDR2 SYDVKM. CDR3 sequence (DNA): TGTGCCAGCAGTCCCCCCGGGACAGGGGTGCCCCAGCATTTT. Translation: CASSPPGTGVPQHF.

The genes are TRBV4-2 and TRBJ2-5; D not certain. This CDR3 has 12 residues. Germline assignment: CDR1 LGHNA and CDR2 YNFKEQ. The V end was cut by 3 bases, the J end by 4 bases, with 6 bases between. CDR3 protein: CASSQVRETQYF. The CDR3 DNA sequence: TGTGCCAGCAGCCAGGTTAGAGAGACCCAGTACTTC.

This clonotype occurred many times. The J gene is TRBJ2-1, the V gene TRBV28; 7 nucleotides align to TRBD1. Looked up from germline, CDR1 is MDHEN and CDR2 is SYDVKM. V was clipped by 6 bases and J by 6 bases; unmatched bases: 8. There are 14 residues in the CDR3. The CDR3 here is CASRSPGQSNEQFF. The CDR3 DNA reads TGTGCCAGCAGATCACCGGGACAGAGCAATGAGCAGTTCTTC.

The chain is built from TRBV3-1 and TRBJ1-1, with D unresolved. Germline CDR1 LGHDT, CDR2 YNNKEL (reference sequence). The CDR3 is 14 residues long. The germline V and J ends were trimmed by 4 bases and 4 bases, with 13 bases remaining between them. The CDR3 DNA sequence: TGTGCCAGCAGCCCACAGCTTTTCGGCACTGAAGCTTTCTTT. Protein: CASSPQLFGTEAFF.

The rearrangement links TRBV19 to TRBJ2-1, with D perhaps TRBD2 (5 bases). Trimming left V 9 bases short and J 0 bases short, with 15 bases between. The CDR3 is made up of 15 amino acids. Germline V gene sequence: CDR1 LNHDA, CDR2 SQIVND (reference sequence). The CDR3 sequence is CASRQDFDSYNEQFF. In nucleotides, the CDR3 is TGTGCCAGCCGCCAGGACTTTGACTCCTACAATGAGCAGTTCTTC.

The sample holds many counts of this clonotype. The chain recombines TRBV3-1 with TRBJ2-5, with D perhaps matching TRBD1 (6 bases). CDR3 length: 14 amino acids. Deletions cut 4 bases from V and 3 bases from J, with 12 bases between. CDR1 is LGHDT, CDR2 YNNKEL, per germline (reference sequence). In DNA form, the CDR3 reads TGTGCCAGCAGCCCCCCTAGGGGGAAAGAGACCCAGTACTTC. Amino acid sequence: CASSPPRGKETQYF.

This clonotype occurred a few times. This chain joins TRBV29-1 and TRBJ2-7, with 8 bases matching TRBD1. V gave up 0 bases and J gave up 0 bases; unmatched junction bases: 7. The CDR3 extends over 16 amino acids. Germline V gives CDR1 SQVTM, CDR2 ANQGSEA. The CDR3 nucleotides read TGCAGCGTTGAAGAAACACAGGGGGGCGCCTCCTACGAGCAGTACTTC. This gives the protein CSVEETQGGASYEQYF.

This clonotype occurred many times. The rearrangement uses TRBV6-4 and TRBJ2-3; D is undetermined. The CDR3 sequence is 15 residues long. Germline-derived CDR1 and CDR2 are MRHNA and SNTAGT. V was clipped by 6 bases and J by 0 bases, with 13 bases between them. For the CDR3, the DNA is TGTGCCAGCAGACGACATTACCTCAGCACAGATACGCAGTATTTT. It yields the protein CASRRHYLSTDTQYF.

In this sample, this clonotype turned up a few times. The DNA of the CDR3 is TGCGCCAGCAGCTTGAATCAGGGAACAGATACGCAGTATTTT. It specifies CASSLNQGTDTQYF. The chain combines TRBV5-1 with TRBJ2-3, with a tentative D call TRBD1 (5 bases). With 1 base removed from V and 3 bases from J, the gap between germline ends came to 9 bases. CDR1 SGHRS and CDR2 YFSETQ come from the germline V gene. CDR3 length: 14 residues.

This clonotype was counted once. This chain links TRBV2 with TRBJ2-5; D gene uncertain. V lost 5 bases and J 5 bases, leaving 3 bases between the germline ends. The V gene's germline CDR1 is SNHLY and CDR2 FYNNEI. The CDR3 extends over 10 amino acids. DNA for the CDR3: TGTGCCAGCAGTCTCGAGACCCAGTACTTC. Translated, it gives CASSLETQYF.

This clonotype showed up many times. This chain connects TRBV7-9 to TRBJ2-7; D is uncertain. Per the germline V gene, CDR1 is SEHNR and CDR2 is FQNEAQ (reference sequence). This CDR3 has 14 residues. The germline V and J ends were trimmed by 1 base and 1 base, with 8 bases remaining between them. The CDR3 sequence is CASSLVASSYEQYF. The DNA of the CDR3 is TGTGCCAGCAGCTTAGTCGCCAGTTCCTACGAGCAGTACTTC.

This clonotype was picked up many times. The chain combines TRBV15 with TRBJ2-1; 7 nucleotides match TRBD1. The germline V gene encodes CDR1 LNHNV and CDR2 YYDKDF (reference sequence). This CDR3 region has 14 residues. With V trimmed by 8 bases and J by 2 bases, 6 bases remained unmatched. CDR3 nucleotide sequence: TGTGCCACCCACCGGGACAGACCCTACAATGAGCAGTTCTTC. It encodes CATHRDRPYNEQFF.

The rearrangement uses TRBV7-2 and TRBJ2-2; the D gene is possibly TRBD1 (6 bases). This CDR3 contains 14 residues. Trimming cost V 3 bases and J 5 bases, with 10 bases left between them. Germline CDR1 reads SGHTA; CDR2 reads FQGNSA. CDR3 region: CASSFRGWTGELFF. The CDR3 bases are TGTGCCAGCAGCTTCAGGGGATGGACCGGGGAGCTGTTTTTT. Full variable domain (outside the CDR3, taken from reference TRBV7-2 and TRBJ2-2): GAGVSQSPSNKVTEKGKDVELRCDPISGHTALYWYRQSLGQGLEFLIYFQGNSAPDKSGLPSDRFSAERTGGSVSTLTIQRTQQEDSAVYLCASSFRGWTGELFFGEGSRLTVL.

This clonotype was observed a few times. The CDR3 nucleotides read TGTGCCAGCAGTTACTCATACCTGGTTGGGGCCAACGTCCTGACTTTC. Translating it yields CASSYSYLVGANVLTF. The V gene is TRBV6-2 or TRBV6-3, the J gene TRBJ2-6; D uncertain. Germline CDR1 MNHEY, CDR2 SVGEGT. The CDR3 consists of 16 residues. Trimming shortened V by 0 bases and J by 3 bases, and 9 bases separated the two germline ends.

This chain connects TRBV7-2 to TRBJ2-5, with TRBD2 identical over 7 bases. CDR1 SGHTA and CDR2 FQGNSA come from the germline V gene. The CDR3 spans 18 residues. Unmatched junction bases numbered 16, after V lost 5 bases and J lost 1 base. CDR3 bases: TGTGCCAGCAGCCTGATTTTGCGGGGGACTACTCCCCAAGAGACCCAGTACTTC. Amino acid sequence: CASSLILRGTTPQETQYF.

This clonotype has just a few counts. This rearrangement joins TRBV20-1 to TRBJ2-6; D unresolved. The CDR3 covers 15 residues. V was trimmed by 6 bases and J by 0 bases, leaving 12 bases between them. Germline V gives CDR1 DFQATT, CDR2 SNEGSKA (reference sequence). The CDR3 sequence is CSAEGSPSGANVLTF. CDR3 nucleotides: TGCAGTGCGGAAGGTTCCCCCTCTGGGGCCAACGTCCTGACTTTC.